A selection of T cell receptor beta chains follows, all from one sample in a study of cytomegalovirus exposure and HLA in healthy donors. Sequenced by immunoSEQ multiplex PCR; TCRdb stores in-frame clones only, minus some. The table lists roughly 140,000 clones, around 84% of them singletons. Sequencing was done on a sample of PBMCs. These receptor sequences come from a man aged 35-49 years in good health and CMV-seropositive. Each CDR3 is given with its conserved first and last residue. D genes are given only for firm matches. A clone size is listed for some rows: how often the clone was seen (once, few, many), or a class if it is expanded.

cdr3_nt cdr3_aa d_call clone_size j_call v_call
TGTGCCAGCAGTGAAGGGCTAGCGGGAGGTTACAATGAGCAGTTCTTC CASSEGLAGGYNEQFF TRBD2 - TRBJ2-1 TRBV25-1
TGCGCCAGCAGGTCCTCGCCGGGGACAGAAAATTCACCCCTCCACTTT CASRSSPGTENSPLHF TRBD1 - TRBJ1-6 TRBV5-1
TGCGCCAGCAGCCTCGACGGGGGGTCCTACGAGCAGTACTTC CASSLDGGSYEQYF TRBD2 - TRBJ2-7 TRBV4-1
TGCGCCAGCAGCTTTAAACTAGCGGGAGGTGAAGAGCAGTTCTTC CASSFKLAGGEEQFF TRBD2 - TRBJ2-1 TRBV5-1
TGTGCCAGCAGCCCCGGACAGGGGCCCTATGGCTACACCTTC CASSPGQGPYGYTF TRBD1 - TRBJ1-2 TRBV7-2
TGTGCCAGCAGGGGGGGTTACGAGCAGTACTTC CASRGGYEQYF - - TRBJ2-7 TRBV28
TGTGCCAGCTGCCGGTCGGGGGGTGAAGCTTTCTTT CASCRSGGEAFF - - TRBJ1-1 TRBV2
TGCGCCAGCAGCCAAGTTCTAGCGGGGCCTGGGAACTCCGGGGAGCTGTTTTTT CASSQVLAGPGNSGELFF TRBD2 - TRBJ2-2 TRBV4-1
TGCGCCAGCTCTCCAATGACTAGCAGTCAAGAGACCCAGTACTTC CASSPMTSSQETQYF TRBD2 - TRBJ2-5 TRBV5-1
TGTGCCATCAGTGAGACGGACAGGGCCACCTACGAGCAGTACTTC CAISETDRATYEQYF TRBD1 once TRBJ2-7 TRBV10-3
TGTGCCAGCAGCCCCAGGGCATTATGGGAGACCCAGTACTTC CASSPRALWETQYF - few TRBJ2-5 TRBV6-4
TGTGCCAGCAGCACAGACAGGGGGAACACTGAAGCTTTCTTT CASSTDRGNTEAFF TRBD1 - TRBJ1-1 TRBV7-2
TGTGCCGGATCGCCGGGACAGGGGTCCATTCAGTACTTC CAGSPGQGSIQYF TRBD1 - TRBJ2-4 TRBV30
TGTGCCAGTAGTATTCGGCAGACATACAATGAGCAGTTCTTC CASSIRQTYNEQFF - - TRBJ2-1 TRBV19
TGTGCCAGCTCCAGGACCTACGAGCAGTACTTC CASSRTYEQYF - - TRBJ2-7 TRBV25-1
TGTGCCAGCAGCTCCTCCCCGGGATACTCCAATGAGCAGTTCTTC CASSSSPGYSNEQFF - - TRBJ2-1 TRBV7-9
TGTGCCAGCAGCTTAGGCTTAGCGGGAGCCCAAGAGACCCAGTACTTC CASSLGLAGAQETQYF TRBD2 - TRBJ2-5 TRBV7-2
TGTTCCAGCAGCCAGGGACTCGCGTATAGCTACACCTTC CSSSQGLAYSYTF - - TRBJ1-2 TRBV7-9
TGTGCCAGCAGCAAGACAGGGTCGGTGGATGAAGCTTTCTTT CASSKTGSVDEAFF TRBD1 - TRBJ1-1 TRBV7-9
TGTGCCAGTAGTACGGGACAGTTACAAGAGACCCAGTACTTC CASSTGQLQETQYF TRBD1 few TRBJ2-5 TRBV19
TGTGCCAGCAGTAAGCTCCGGGATCAGCCCCAGCATTTT CASSKLRDQPQHF - - TRBJ1-5 TRBV6-1
TGTGCCAGCAATGGGGGCGGGAGCTCCTACAATGAGCAGTTCTTC CASNGGGSSYNEQFF - - TRBJ2-1 TRBV2
TGCGCCAGCAGCCAAGGGTACAGGGATCGAGACATTCAGTACTTC CASSQGYRDRDIQYF - - TRBJ2-4 TRBV4-3
TGTGCCAGCAGCTTTCTCACGGTGAACACTGAAGCTTTCTTT CASSFLTVNTEAFF - few TRBJ1-1 TRBV5-6
TGTGCCAGCAGCTTACGGTTCTCCTACGAGCAGTACTTC CASSLRFSYEQYF - - TRBJ2-7 TRBV7-8
TGTGCCAGCAGCTTCGGCGGGAGATCCTACGAGCAGTACTTC CASSFGGRSYEQYF TRBD2 - TRBJ2-7 TRBV11-1
TGCGCCAGCAGCTCCGTGCCCGGGGGGGGCGAGCAGTACTTC CASSSVPGGGEQYF TRBD2 - TRBJ2-7 TRBV5-1
TGTGCCACGCGACAGGGGAGGAATTTTCTGTTTTTT CATRQGRNFLFF TRBD1 - TRBJ1-4 TRBV28